This T cell receptor beta chain was profiled in a study of CD8+CD57+ T cells in acquired aplastic anemia. CDR3 and TCR beta VDJ profiling relied on genomic DNA as the template. TCRdb redid the calling of the reads with MiXCR, one entry per CDR3 protein. The sample has around 190,000 distinct CDR3 sequences, approximately 48% seen once. Those patients picked for sequencing had displayed CD8+CD57+ cell expansion on flow cytometry. Germline V gene sequence: CDR1 WNHNN, CDR2 SYGVQD (reference sequence). The CDR3 length is 13 residues. With V trimmed by 2 bases and J by 13 bases, 6 bases remained unmatched.

This TCR was recovered from a human donor with aplastic anemia. Sequencing used sorted CD4+, CD8+, or CD8+CD57+ T cells (not recorded which) from PBMCs. The chain joins TRBV10-1 to TRBJ2-7, with 12 bases that match TRBD2. The CDR3 sequence is CASSEGLAGTTYF. The CDR3 DNA is TGCGCCAGCAGTGAGGGACTAGCGGGAACCACATACTTC.